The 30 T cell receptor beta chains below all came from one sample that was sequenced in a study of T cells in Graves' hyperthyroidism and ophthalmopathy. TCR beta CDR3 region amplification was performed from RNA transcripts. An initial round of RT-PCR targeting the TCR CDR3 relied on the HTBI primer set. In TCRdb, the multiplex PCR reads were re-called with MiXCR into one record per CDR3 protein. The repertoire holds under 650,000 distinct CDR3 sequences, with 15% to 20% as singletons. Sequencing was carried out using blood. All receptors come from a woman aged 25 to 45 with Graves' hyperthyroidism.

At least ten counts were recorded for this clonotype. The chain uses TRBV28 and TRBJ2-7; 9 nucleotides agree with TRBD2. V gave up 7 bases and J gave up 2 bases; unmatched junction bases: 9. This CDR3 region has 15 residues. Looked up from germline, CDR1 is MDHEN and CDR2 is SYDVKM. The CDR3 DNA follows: TGTGCCAGCACCGGGGGACTAGCAATGCCCTACGAGCAGTACTTC. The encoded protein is CASTGGLAMPYEQYF.

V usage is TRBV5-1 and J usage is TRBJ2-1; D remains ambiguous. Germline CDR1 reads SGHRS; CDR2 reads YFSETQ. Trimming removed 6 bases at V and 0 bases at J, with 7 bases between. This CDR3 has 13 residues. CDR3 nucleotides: TGCGCCAGCATGAAGAGCTCCTACAATGAGCAGTTCTTC. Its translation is CASMKSSYNEQFF. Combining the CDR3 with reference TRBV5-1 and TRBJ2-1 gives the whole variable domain KAGVTQTPRYLIKTRGQQVTLSCSPISGHRSVSWYQQTPGQGLQFLFEYFSETQRNKGNFPGRFSGRQFSNSRSEMNVSTLELGDSALYLCASMKSSYNEQFFGPGTRLTVL.

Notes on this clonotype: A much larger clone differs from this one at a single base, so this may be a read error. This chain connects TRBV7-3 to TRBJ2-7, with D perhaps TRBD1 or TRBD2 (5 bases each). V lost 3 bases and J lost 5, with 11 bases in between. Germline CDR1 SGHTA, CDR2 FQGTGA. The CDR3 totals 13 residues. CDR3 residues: CASSLGVRDEQYF. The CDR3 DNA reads TGTGCCAGCAGCTTGGGGGTAAGGGACGAGCAGTACTTC.

CDR3 coding DNA: TGTGCCAGCAGTGAAGCACCCGGGGGCCGAGGTGATGAGCAGTTCTTC. Residues: CASSEAPGGRGDEQFF. The J gene is TRBJ2-1, the V gene TRBV25-1; possibly TRBD1 or TRBD2 for D (6 bases each). The V and J ends lost 2 bases and 8 bases respectively, with 19 bases between them. CDR1 and CDR2 (germline): MGHDK, SYGVNS. This CDR3 spans 16 amino acids.

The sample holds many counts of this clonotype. CDR3 DNA sequence: TGTGCCAGCAGCCGATCCGGGTCCAACACCGGGGAGCTGTTTTTT. This gives the protein CASSRSGSNTGELFF. V is TRBV28 and J is TRBJ2-2; the D is unclear. This CDR3 contains 15 residues. V was trimmed by 6 bases and J by 2 bases, leaving 13 bases between them. Germline V lookup: CDR1 MDHEN, CDR2 SYDVKM.

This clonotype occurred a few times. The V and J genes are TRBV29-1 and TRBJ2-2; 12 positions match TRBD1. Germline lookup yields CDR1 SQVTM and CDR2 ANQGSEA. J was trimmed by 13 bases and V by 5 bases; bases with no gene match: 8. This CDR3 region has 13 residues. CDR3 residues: CSVRGTGGQRLFF. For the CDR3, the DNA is TGCAGCGTTCGCGGGACAGGGGGCCAACGGCTGTTTTTT.

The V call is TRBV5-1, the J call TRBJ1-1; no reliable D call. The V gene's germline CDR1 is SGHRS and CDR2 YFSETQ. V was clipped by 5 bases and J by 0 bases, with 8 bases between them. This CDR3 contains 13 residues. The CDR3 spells CASRWQVNTEAFF. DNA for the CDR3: TGCGCCAGCAGATGGCAGGTGAACACTGAAGCTTTCTTT.

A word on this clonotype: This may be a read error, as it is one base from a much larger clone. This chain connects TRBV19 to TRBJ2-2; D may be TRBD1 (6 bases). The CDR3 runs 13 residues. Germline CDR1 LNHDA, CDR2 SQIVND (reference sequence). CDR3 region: CASSTQGTGELLF. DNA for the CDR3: TGTGCCAGTAGTACACAGGGTACCGGGGAGCTGCTTTTT.

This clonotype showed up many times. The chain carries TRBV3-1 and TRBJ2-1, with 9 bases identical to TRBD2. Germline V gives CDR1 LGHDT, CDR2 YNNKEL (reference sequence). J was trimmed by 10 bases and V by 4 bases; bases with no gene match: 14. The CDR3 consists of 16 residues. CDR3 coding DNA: TGTGCCAGCAGCCCCCTGGGGCTAGCGGGACCGGGAGAGCAGTTCTTC. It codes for CASSPLGLAGPGEQFF.

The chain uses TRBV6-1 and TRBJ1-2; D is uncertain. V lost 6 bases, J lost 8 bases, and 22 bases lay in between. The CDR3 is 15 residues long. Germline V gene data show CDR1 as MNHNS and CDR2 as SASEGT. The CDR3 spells CASRPLQVPRGGYTF. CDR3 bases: TGTGCCAGCAGACCCCTCCAGGTGCCCCGTGGAGGCTACACCTTC.

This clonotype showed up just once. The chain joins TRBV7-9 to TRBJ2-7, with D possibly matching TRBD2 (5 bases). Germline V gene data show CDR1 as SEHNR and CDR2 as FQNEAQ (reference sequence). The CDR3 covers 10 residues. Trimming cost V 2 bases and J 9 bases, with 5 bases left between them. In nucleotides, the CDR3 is TGTGCCAGCAGCTTACGGGGGCAGTACTTC. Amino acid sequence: CASSLRGQYF.

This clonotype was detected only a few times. CDR3 sequence reads: CASSEALGTASYEQYF. The CDR3 nucleotides read TGTGCCAGCAGTGAAGCGTTGGGGACGGCCTCCTACGAGCAGTACTTC. The chain combines TRBV6-1 with TRBJ2-7; D possibly uses TRBD1 or TRBD2 (5 bases each). Germline CDR1 is MNHNS and CDR2 is SASEGT. CDR3 length: 16 amino acids. Trimming left V 0 bases short and J 0 bases short, with 12 bases between.

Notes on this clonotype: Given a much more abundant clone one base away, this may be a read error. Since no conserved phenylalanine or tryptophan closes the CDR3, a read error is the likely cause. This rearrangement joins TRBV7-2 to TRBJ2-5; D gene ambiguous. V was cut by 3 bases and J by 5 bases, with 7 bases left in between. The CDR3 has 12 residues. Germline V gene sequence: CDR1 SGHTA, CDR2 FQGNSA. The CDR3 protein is CASSFVGETQYY. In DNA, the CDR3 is TGTGCCAGCAGCTTTGTGGGGGAGACCCAGTACTAC.

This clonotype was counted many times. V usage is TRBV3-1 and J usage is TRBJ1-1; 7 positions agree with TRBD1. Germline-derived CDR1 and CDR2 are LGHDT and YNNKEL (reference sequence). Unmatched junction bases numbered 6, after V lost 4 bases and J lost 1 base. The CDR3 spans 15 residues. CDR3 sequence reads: CASSRRQGQNTEAFF. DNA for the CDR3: TGTGCCAGCAGCCGGCGACAGGGACAGAACACTGAAGCTTTCTTT.

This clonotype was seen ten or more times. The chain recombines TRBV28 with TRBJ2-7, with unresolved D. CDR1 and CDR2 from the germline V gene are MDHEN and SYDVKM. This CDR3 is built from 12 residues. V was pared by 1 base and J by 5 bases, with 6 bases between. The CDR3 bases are TGTGCCAGCAGTTTATACCCCCACGAGCAGTACTTC. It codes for CASSLYPHEQYF.

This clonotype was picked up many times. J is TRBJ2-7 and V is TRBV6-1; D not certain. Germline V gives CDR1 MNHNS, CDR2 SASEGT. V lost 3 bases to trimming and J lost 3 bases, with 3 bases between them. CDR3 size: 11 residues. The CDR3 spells CASSDIYEQYF. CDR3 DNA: TGTGCCAGCAGTGACATCTACGAGCAGTACTTC.

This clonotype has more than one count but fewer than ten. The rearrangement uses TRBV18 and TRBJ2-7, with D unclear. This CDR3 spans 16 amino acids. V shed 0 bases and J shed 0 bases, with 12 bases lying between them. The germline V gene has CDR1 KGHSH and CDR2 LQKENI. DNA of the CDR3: TGTGCCAGCTCACCACCGGGTAGCCTGAGCTCCTACGAGCAGTACTTC. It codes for CASSPPGSLSSYEQYF. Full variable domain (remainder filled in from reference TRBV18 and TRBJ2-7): NAGVMQNPRHLVRRRGQEARLRCSPMKGHSHVYWYRQLPEEGLKFMVYLQKENIIDESGMPKERFSAEFPKEGPSILRIQQVVRGDSAAYFCASSPPGSLSSYEQYFGPGTRLTVT.

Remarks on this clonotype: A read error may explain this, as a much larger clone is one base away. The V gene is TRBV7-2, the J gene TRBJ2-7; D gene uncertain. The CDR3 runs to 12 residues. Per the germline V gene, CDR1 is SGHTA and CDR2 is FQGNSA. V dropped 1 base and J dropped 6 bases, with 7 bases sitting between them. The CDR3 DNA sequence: TGTGCCAGCAGCTTAGGGGTGGTCGAGCAGTACTTC. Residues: CASSLGVVEQYF.

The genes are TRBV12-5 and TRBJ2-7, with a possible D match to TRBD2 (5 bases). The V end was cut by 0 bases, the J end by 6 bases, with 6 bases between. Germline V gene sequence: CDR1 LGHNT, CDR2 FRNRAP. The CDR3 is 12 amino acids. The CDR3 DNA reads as TGTGCTAGTGGTTTGGTACGGGGCGAGCAGTACTTC. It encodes CASGLVRGEQYF.

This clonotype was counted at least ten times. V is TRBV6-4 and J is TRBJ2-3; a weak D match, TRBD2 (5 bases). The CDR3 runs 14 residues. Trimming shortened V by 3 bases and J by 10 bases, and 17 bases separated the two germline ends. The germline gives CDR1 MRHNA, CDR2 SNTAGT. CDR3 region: CASSEGGLSGPQYF. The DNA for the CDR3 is TGTGCCAGCAGTGAAGGTGGGCTGAGCGGCCCGCAGTATTTT.

Written as DNA, the CDR3 is TGTGCCAGCAGCCACCCTCCGGGGGGGAACACCGGGGAGCTGTTTTTT. Amino acid sequence: CASSHPPGGNTGELFF. V and J are TRBV9 and TRBJ2-2, with 7 positions matching TRBD2. Germline V CDR1 and CDR2: SGDLS, YYNGEE. The J segment lost 1 base and the V segment lost 4 bases, leaving 7 bases of the junction unmatched. There are 16 residues in the CDR3. The complete variable domain, with remaining parts taken from reference TRBV9 and TRBJ2-2, reads DSGVTQTPKHLITATGQRVTLRCSPRSGDLSVYWYQQSLDQGLQFLIQYYNGEERAKGNILERFSAQQFPDLHSELNLSSLELGDSALYFCASSHPPGGNTGELFFGEGSRLTVL.

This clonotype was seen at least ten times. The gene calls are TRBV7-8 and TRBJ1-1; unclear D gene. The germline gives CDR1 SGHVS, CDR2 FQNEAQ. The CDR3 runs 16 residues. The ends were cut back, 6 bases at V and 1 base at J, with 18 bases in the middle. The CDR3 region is CASSFDLAVRNTEAFF. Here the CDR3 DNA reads TGTGCCAGCAGTTTTGACTTGGCGGTGCGGAACACTGAAGCTTTCTTT.

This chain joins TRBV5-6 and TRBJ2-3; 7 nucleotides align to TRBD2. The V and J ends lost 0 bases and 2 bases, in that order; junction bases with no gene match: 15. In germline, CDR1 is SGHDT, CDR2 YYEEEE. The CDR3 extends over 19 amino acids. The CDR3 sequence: CASSLDGREPPYITDTQYF. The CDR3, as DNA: TGTGCCAGCAGCTTGGATGGGCGGGAGCCACCTTACATCACAGATACGCAGTATTTT.

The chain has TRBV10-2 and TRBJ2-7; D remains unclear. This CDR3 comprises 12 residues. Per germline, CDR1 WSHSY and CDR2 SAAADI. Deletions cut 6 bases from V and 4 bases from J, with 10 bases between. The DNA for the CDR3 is TGCGCCAGCAGACAGCAGAGTTACGAGCAGTACTTC. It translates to CASRQQSYEQYF.

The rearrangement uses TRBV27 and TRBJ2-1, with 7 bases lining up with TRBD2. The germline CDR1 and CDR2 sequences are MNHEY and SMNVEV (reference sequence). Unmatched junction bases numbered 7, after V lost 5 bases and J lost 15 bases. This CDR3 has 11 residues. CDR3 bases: TGTGCCAGCAGTCCAGGACTAGATTGGTTCTTC. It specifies CASSPGLDWFF.

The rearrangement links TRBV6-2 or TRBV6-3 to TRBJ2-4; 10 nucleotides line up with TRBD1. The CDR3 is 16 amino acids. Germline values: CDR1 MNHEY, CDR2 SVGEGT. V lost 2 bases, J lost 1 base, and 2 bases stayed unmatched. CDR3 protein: CASSYLGQGAKNIQYF. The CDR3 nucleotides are TGTGCCAGCAGTTACCTGGGACAGGGGGCCAAAAACATTCAGTACTTC.

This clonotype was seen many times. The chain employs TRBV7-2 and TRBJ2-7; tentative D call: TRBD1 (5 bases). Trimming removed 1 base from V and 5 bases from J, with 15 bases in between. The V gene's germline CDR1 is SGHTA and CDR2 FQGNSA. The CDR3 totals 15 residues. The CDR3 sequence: CASSLGQGISHEQYF. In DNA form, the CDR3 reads TGTGCCAGCAGCTTAGGGCAGGGAATATCCCACGAGCAGTACTTC. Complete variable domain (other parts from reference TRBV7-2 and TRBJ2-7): GAGVSQSPSNKVTEKGKDVELRCDPISGHTALYWYRQSLGQGLEFLIYFQGNSAPDKSGLPSDRFSAERTGGSVSTLTIQRTQQEDSAVYLCASSLGQGISHEQYFGPGTRLTVT.

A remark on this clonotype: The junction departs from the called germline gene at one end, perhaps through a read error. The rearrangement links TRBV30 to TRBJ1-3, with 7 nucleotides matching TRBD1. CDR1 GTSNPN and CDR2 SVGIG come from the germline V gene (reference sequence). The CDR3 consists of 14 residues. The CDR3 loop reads CACFDRAAGSTIYF. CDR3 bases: TGTGCCTGTTTCGACAGGGCAGCTGGAAGCACCATATATTTT.

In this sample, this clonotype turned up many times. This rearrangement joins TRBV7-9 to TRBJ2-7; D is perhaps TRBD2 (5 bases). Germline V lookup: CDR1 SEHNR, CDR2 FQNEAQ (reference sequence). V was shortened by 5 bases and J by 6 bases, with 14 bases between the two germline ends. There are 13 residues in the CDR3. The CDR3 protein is CASSGRGGSEQYF. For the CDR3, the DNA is TGTGCCAGCAGCGGCCGCGGAGGTAGCGAGCAGTACTTC.

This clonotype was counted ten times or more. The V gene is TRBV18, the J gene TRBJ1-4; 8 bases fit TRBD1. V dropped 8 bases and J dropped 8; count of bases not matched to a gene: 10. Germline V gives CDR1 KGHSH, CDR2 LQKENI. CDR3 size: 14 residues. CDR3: CASSPGTGGEKLFF. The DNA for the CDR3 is TGTGCCAGCAGCCCCGGGACAGGCGGGGAAAAACTGTTTTTT.